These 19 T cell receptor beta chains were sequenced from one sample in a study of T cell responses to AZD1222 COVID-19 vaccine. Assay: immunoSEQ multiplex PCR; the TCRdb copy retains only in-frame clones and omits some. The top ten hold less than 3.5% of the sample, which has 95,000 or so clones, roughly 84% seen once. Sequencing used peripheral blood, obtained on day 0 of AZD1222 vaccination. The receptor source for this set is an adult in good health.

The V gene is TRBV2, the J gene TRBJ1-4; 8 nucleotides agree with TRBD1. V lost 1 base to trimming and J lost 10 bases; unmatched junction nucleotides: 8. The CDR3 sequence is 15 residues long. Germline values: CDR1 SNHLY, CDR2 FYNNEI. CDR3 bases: TGTGCCAGCAGTGAAGGGACAGGGACGCTGGCAAAACTGTTTTTT. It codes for CASSEGTGTLAKLFF.

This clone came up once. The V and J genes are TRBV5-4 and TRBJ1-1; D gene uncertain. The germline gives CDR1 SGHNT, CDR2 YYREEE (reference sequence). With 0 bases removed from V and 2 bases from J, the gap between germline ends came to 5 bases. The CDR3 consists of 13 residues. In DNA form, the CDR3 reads TGTGCCAGCAGCTTGGGGGGAAACACTGAAGCTTTCTTT. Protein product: CASSLGGNTEAFF.

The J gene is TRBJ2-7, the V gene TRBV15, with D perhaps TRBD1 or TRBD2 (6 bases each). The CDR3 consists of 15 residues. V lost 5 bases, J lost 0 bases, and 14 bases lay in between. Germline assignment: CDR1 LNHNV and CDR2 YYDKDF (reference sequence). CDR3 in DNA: TGTGCCACCAGCTTGCGAGGGGGGCGCTCCTACGAGCAGTACTTC. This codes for CATSLRGGRSYEQYF.

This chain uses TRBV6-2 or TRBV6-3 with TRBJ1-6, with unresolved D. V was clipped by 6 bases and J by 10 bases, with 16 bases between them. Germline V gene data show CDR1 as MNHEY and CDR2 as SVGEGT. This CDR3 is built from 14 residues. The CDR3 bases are TGTGCCAGCAGCCCCGAGTCAGGCGGGTCACCCCTCCACTTT. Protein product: CASSPESGGSPLHF.

CDR3 residues: CASSQPVPPTSGEKLFF. CDR3 DNA: TGTGCCAGCAGCCAACCCGTCCCTCCGACTTCGGGAGAAAAACTGTTTTTT. The chain employs TRBV14 and TRBJ1-4; D unclear. The CDR3 is 17 residues long. The germline gives CDR1 SGHDN, CDR2 FVKESK. V dropped 2 bases and J dropped 8 bases, with 21 bases sitting between them.

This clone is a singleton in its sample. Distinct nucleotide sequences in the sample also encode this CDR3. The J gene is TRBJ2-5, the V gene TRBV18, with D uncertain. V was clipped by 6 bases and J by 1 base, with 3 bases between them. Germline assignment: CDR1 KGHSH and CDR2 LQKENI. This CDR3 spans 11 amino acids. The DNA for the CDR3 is TGTGCCAGCTCGCTCCAAGAGACCCAGTACTTC. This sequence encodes CASSLQETQYF.

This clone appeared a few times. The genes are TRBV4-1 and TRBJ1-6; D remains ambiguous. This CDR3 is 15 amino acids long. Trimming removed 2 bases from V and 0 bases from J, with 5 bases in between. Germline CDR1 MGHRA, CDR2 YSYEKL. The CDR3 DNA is TGCGCCAGCAGCCAACGGAGCTCCTATAATTCACCCCTCCACTTT. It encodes CASSQRSSYNSPLHF.

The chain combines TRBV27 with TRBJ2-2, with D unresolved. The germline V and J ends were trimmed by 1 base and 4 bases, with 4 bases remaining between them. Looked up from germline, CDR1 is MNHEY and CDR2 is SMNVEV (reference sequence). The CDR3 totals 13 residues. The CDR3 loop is CASSLWGTGELFF. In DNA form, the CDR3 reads TGTGCCAGCAGTTTATGGGGCACCGGGGAGCTGTTTTTT.

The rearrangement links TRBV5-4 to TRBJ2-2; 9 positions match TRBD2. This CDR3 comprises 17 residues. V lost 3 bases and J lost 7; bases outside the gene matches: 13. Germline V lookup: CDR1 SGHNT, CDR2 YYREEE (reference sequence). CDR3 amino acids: CASSSGTSINQGGELFF. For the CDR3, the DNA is TGTGCCAGCAGCTCCGGGACTAGCATTAACCAGGGCGGGGAGCTGTTTTTT.

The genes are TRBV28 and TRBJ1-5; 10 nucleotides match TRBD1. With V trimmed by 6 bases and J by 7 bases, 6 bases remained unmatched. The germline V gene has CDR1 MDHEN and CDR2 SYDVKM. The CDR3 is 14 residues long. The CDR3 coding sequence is TGTGCCAGCAGGGGGACAGGGGTTTACCAGCCCCAGCATTTT. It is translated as CASRGTGVYQPQHF.

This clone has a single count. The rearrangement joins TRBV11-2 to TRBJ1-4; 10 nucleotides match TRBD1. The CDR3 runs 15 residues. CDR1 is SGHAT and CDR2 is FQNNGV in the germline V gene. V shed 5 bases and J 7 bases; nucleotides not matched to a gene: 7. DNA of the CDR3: TGTGCCAGCAGCCTGTACGGGACAGGGGTTGAAAAACTGTTTTTT. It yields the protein CASSLYGTGVEKLFF.

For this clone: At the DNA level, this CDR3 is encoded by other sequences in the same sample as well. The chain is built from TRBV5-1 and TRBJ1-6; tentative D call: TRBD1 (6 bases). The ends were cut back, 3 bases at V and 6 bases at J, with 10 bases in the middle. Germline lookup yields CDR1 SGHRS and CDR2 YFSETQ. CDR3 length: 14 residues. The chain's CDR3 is CASSSGQTNSPLHF. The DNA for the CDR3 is TGCGCCAGCAGCTCTGGACAGACTAATTCACCCCTCCACTTT.

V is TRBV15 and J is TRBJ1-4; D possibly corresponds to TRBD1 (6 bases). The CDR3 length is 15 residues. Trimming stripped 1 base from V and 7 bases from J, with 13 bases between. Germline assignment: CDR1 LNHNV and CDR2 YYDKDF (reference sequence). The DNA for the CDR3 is TGTGCCACCAGCAGAGCGGGGGGGCGAGTTGAAAAACTGTTTTTT. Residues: CATSRAGGRVEKLFF.

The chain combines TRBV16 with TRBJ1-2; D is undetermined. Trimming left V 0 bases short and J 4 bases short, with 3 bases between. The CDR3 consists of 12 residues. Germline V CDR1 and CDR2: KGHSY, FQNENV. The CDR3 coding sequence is TGTGCCAGCAGCCAATCCCCCTATGGCTACACCTTC. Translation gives CASSQSPYGYTF.

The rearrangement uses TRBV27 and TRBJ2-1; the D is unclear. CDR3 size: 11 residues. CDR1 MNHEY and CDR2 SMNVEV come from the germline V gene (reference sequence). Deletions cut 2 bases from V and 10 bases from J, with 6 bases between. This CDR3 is CASSLGREQFF. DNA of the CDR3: TGTGCCAGCAGTTTAGGCAGGGAGCAGTTCTTC.

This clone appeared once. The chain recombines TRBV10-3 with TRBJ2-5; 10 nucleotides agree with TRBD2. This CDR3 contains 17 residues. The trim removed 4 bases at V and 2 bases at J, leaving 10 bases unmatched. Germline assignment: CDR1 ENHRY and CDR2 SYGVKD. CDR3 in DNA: TGTGCCATCAGTGGGGGGTCTCCTAGCGGGGGACAAGAGACCCAGTACTTC. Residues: CAISGGSPSGGQETQYF.

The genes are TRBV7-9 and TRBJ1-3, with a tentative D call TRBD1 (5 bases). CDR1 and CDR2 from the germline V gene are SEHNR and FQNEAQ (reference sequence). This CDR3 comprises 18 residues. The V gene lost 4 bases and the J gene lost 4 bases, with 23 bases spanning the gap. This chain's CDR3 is CASSSPGVGPKGGNTIYF. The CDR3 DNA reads TGTGCCAGCAGCTCGCCGGGGGTAGGCCCGAAGGGGGGAAACACCATATATTTT.

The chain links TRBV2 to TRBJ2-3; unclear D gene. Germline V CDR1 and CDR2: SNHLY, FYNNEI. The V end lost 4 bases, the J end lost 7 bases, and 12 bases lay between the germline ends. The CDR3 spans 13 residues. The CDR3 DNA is TGTGCCAGCAGTGTGGGCCTGCGGAATACGCAGTATTTT. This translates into CASSVGLRNTQYF. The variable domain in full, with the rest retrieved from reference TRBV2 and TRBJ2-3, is EPEVTQTPSHQVTQMGQEVILRCVPISNHLYFYWYRQILGQKVEFLVSFYNNEISEKSEIFDDQFSVERPDGSNFTLKIRSTKLEDSAMYFCASSVGLRNTQYFGPGTRLTVL.

The CDR3 here is CASSSLVTNEKLFF. CDR3 bases: TGTGCCAGCTCATCCCTTGTAACTAATGAAAAACTGTTTTTT. The chain has TRBV18 and TRBJ1-4, with D unclear. The CDR3 runs 14 residues. V was pared by 5 bases and J by 1 base, with 8 bases between. Germline V CDR1 and CDR2: KGHSH, LQKENI. The full variable domain, its missing parts supplied by reference TRBV18 and TRBJ1-4, is NAGVMQNPRHLVRRRGQEARLRCSPMKGHSHVYWYRQLPEEGLKFMVYLQKENIIDESGMPKERFSAEFPKEGPSILRIQQVVRGDSAAYFCASSSLVTNEKLFFGSGTQLSVL.